This T cell receptor (beta chain) was sequenced for a study of T cell repertoires in cytomegalovirus infection. TCRdb used MiXCR to reprocess the reads, holding one entry per CDR3 protein. The table has 450,000 to 650,000 distinct CDR3 sequences, just under 40% seen once. CDR3 size: 15 residues. Trimming took 5 bases from V and 2 from J, leaving 15 bases between them. CDR1 and CDR2 (germline): SNHLY, FYNNEI. For this clonotype: Its antigen remains unknown.

The sequencing used cultured PBMCs, collected from culture after CMV antigen stimulation. The chain is built from TRBV2 and TRBJ2-5; D might be TRBD1 (6 bases). This TCR was sampled from a human donor in good health (CMV status not recorded). Some clones in this sample may be carry-over from other donors' samples. The CDR3 here is CASSSRGRGQETQYF. CDR3 sequence (DNA): TGTGCCAGCAGTTCCCGGGGCAGGGGACAAGAGACCCAGTACTTC.